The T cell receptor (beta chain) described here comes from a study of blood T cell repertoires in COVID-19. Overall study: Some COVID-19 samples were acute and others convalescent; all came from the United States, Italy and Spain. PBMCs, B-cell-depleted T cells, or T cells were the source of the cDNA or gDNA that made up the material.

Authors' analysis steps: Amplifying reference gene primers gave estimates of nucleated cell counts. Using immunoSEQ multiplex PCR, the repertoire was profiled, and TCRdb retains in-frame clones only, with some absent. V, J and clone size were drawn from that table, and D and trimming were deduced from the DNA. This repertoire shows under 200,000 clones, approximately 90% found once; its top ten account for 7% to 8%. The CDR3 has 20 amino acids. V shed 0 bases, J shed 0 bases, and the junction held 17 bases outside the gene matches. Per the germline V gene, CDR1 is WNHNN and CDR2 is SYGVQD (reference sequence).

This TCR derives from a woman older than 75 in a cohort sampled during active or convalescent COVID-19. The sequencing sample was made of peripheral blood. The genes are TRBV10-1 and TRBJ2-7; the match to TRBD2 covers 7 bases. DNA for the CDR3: TGCGCCAGCAGTGAGTCTGGGAATCAGGTTCTAGCGGCAAGCTCCTACGAGCAGTACGTC. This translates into CASSESGNQVLAASSYEQYV.